This T cell receptor (beta chain) was profiled in a study of T cell responses to AZD1222 COVID-19 vaccine. Of note for this clone: Its matching antigen is unknown.

CDR1 is MNHNY, CDR2 SVGAGI, per germline (reference sequence). The CDR3 totals 13 residues. Trimming pared 0 bases from V and 6 bases from J, leaving 7 bases between. Overall study findings and caveats: No repertoire was sampled before or during the peak T cell response, only after it. Researchers report vaccine-associated CD4 TCRs spanning spike, with dominance at 160-218 and 743-854.

Method: immunoSEQ multiplex PCR; TCRdb's copy keeps in-frame clones and lacks some. The data hold 100,000 or so clones, with roughly nine tenths observed a single time. The chain carries TRBV6-6 and TRBJ2-3; unclear D gene. The receptor was derived from an adult who received the AZD1222 COVID-19 vaccine. The sequencing here drew on peripheral blood, taken 28 days after the second AZD1222 dose. As DNA, the CDR3 is TGTGCCAGCAGTTACTCGACTCGGGATACGCAGTATTTT. Its protein product is CASSYSTRDTQYF.